These 21 T cell receptor beta chains came from one sample sequenced in a study of blood T cells in healthy people across ages. The authors ran a second PCR of about 6 to 11 cycles using a sample-barcoded 5' primer and a J-beta primer mix. TCRdb re-called the 5' RACE reads with MiXCR, one entry per CDR3 protein. The data hold around 690,000 distinct CDR3 sequences, with roughly 50% observed a single time. The sequenced sample was blood. These receptors came from a man aged 55-75 years in good health.

This CDR3 is CASSPTGGGGSYEQYF. In DNA, the CDR3 is TGTGCCAGCAGCCCCACGGGGGGTGGTGGGTCCTACGAGCAGTACTTC. The chain recombines TRBV7-2 with TRBJ2-7; 7 positions match TRBD2. Germline V CDR1 and CDR2: SGHTA, FQGNSA. The CDR3 extends over 16 amino acids. V was clipped by 5 bases and J by 1 base; unmatched bases: 11.

The V call is TRBV2, the J call TRBJ1-2; TRBD1 matches at 7 bases. V dropped 3 bases and J dropped 7; count of bases not matched to a gene: 8. CDR3 size: 14 residues. In germline, CDR1 is SNHLY, CDR2 FYNNEI. The CDR3 DNA sequence: TGTGCCAGCAGTGATATGAATCAGGGGGGTGGCTACACCTTC. Protein product: CASSDMNQGGGYTF.

This clonotype showed up just a few times. The rearrangement uses TRBV15 and TRBJ2-3; no firm D call. The CDR3 extends over 14 amino acids. V was clipped by 6 bases and J by 4 bases, with 14 bases between them. Germline loops: CDR1 LNHNV, CDR2 YYDKDF (reference sequence). CDR3: CATSSQVGADTQYF. The DNA of the CDR3 is TGTGCCACCAGTTCGCAGGTGGGCGCAGATACGCAGTATTTT.

At least ten counts were recorded for this clonotype. The DNA for the CDR3 is TGCGCCAGCAGCCTTGCCCAACCCTCCAGGGGGTACACTGAAGCTTTCTTT. This translates into CASSLAQPSRGYTEAFF. The chain links TRBV5-1 to TRBJ1-1; 7 bases are shared with TRBD1. Germline CDR1 reads SGHRS; CDR2 reads YFSETQ. The CDR3 consists of 17 residues. After removal of 4 bases from V and 3 bases from J, the junction contained 15 bases not matched to a gene.

The chain couples TRBV6-6 to TRBJ1-6, with D possibly being TRBD1 (6 bases). CDR3 length: 15 amino acids. V was pared by 6 bases and J by 2 bases, with 11 bases between. Per germline, CDR1 MNHNY and CDR2 SVGAGI (reference sequence). The CDR3 region has the DNA TGTGCCAGCAGCGACAGGCTTCCCTATAATTCACCCCTCCACTTT. It is translated as CASSDRLPYNSPLHF.

This sequence joins TRBV9 and TRBJ2-7; 7 bases agree with TRBD1. Germline values: CDR1 SGDLS, CDR2 YYNGEE. The CDR3 extends over 16 amino acids. The ends lost 4 bases at V and 2 bases at J; junction bases unmatched: 12. The chain's CDR3 is CASSTRRPQGPYEQYF. The DNA of the CDR3 is TGTGCCAGCAGCACCCGTAGGCCACAGGGGCCCTACGAGCAGTACTTC.

This chain connects TRBV5-5 to TRBJ2-7; D not certain. The germline V gene encodes CDR1 SGHKS and CDR2 YYEKEE (reference sequence). Trimming stripped 3 bases from V and 3 bases from J, with 10 bases between. The length of the CDR3 is 13 residues. This chain's CDR3 is CASSWTAYYEQYF. In DNA form, the CDR3 reads TGTGCCAGCAGCTGGACGGCTTACTACGAGCAGTACTTC.

The table lists this clonotype with a count of one. The rearrangement joins TRBV3-1 to TRBJ2-4; 13 nucleotides align to TRBD2. Germline values: CDR1 LGHDT, CDR2 YNNKEL (reference sequence). The CDR3 totals 16 residues. V dropped 1 base and J dropped 6; count of bases not matched to a gene: 3. CDR3 sequence: CASSQVRTSGGNIQYF. In DNA, the CDR3 is TGTGCCAGCAGCCAAGTCCGGACTAGCGGGGGAAACATTCAGTACTTC.

This chain uses TRBV11-3 with TRBJ2-5; TRBD2 is a possible D gene (5 bases). This CDR3 region has 14 residues. The V and J ends lost 4 bases and 4 bases respectively, with 13 bases between them. Per germline, CDR1 SGHNT and CDR2 YENEEA. Written as DNA, the CDR3 is TGTGCCAGCAGCTATCAGAGGGCCGGAGAGACCCAGTACTTC. Translated, it gives CASSYQRAGETQYF.

This clonotype was seen more than once but under ten times. The V call is TRBV12-3 or TRBV12-4, the J call TRBJ2-4; TRBD2 matches at 15 bases. The CDR3 consists of 15 residues. Germline trimming cut 6 bases from V and 6 bases from J; bases unmatched to any gene: 3. In nucleotides, the CDR3 is TGTGCCAGCAGACGGACTAGCGGGGGGGGAAACATTCAGTACTTC. It translates to CASRRTSGGGNIQYF.

The rearrangement links TRBV7-2 to TRBJ2-3, with 11 nucleotides matching TRBD2. The CDR3 sequence is 18 residues long. J gave up 4 bases and V 0 bases, and 9 bases lay outside the gene matches. CDR1 and CDR2 from the germline V gene are SGHTA and FQGNSA. The DNA of the CDR3 is TGTGCCAGCAGCTTAGCCCTGACTAGCGGGGATGCGGCAGATACGCAGTATTTT. This gives the protein CASSLALTSGDAADTQYF. Combining the CDR3 with reference TRBV7-2 and TRBJ2-3 gives the whole variable domain GAGVSQSPSNKVTEKGKDVELRCDPISGHTALYWYRQSLGQGLEFLIYFQGNSAPDKSGLPSDRFSAERTGGSVSTLTIQRTQQEDSAVYLCASSLALTSGDAADTQYFGPGTRLTVL.

V is TRBV6-1 and J is TRBJ2-3, with 12 bases identical to TRBD2. CDR3 length: 15 amino acids. Germline trimming cut 6 bases from V and 5 bases from J; bases unmatched to any gene: 6. Germline assignment: CDR1 MNHNS and CDR2 SASEGT. The CDR3 sequence is CASSRLAGGLDTQYF. CDR3 DNA: TGTGCCAGCAGCCGGCTAGCGGGGGGGCTAGATACGCAGTATTTT.

The chain couples TRBV7-2 to TRBJ1-2, with TRBD1 as a possible D gene (5 bases). CDR1 and CDR2 from the germline V gene are SGHTA and FQGNSA. The CDR3 sequence is 15 residues long. Trimming removed 6 bases at V and 0 bases at J, with 14 bases between. CDR3 residues: CASSFRQTPNYGYTF. DNA of the CDR3: TGTGCCAGCAGTTTCAGACAGACACCTAACTATGGCTACACCTTC.

This chain connects TRBV2 to TRBJ2-3, with D perhaps matching TRBD2 (6 bases). The CDR3 runs 15 residues. Germline V gene lookup returns CDR1 SNHLY and CDR2 FYNNEI. The V end lost 1 base, the J end lost 6 bases, and 14 bases lay between the germline ends. DNA of the CDR3: TGTGCCAGCAGTGAAGGTGGCGGGGTGGGCGATACGCAGTATTTT. Protein: CASSEGGGVGDTQYF.

This clonotype was seen only a few times. The V call is TRBV5-1, the J call TRBJ2-7, with 9 bases identical to TRBD1. Germline lookup yields CDR1 SGHRS and CDR2 YFSETQ. There are 14 residues in the CDR3. V was pared by 4 bases and J by 5 bases, with 7 bases of the junction left unmatched. The CDR3: CASSHDRGRHEQYF. CDR3 in DNA: TGCGCCAGCAGCCACGACAGGGGGAGGCACGAGCAGTACTTC.

This chain joins TRBV7-2 and TRBJ2-7; the D gene is possibly TRBD2 (5 bases). Germline V gene lookup returns CDR1 SGHTA and CDR2 FQGNSA. The CDR3 extends over 14 amino acids. The ends were cut back, 4 bases at V and 4 bases at J, with 14 bases in the middle. DNA of the CDR3: TGTGCCAGCAGCTCCGGGGTGCTGATTTACGAGCAGTACTTC. It translates to CASSSGVLIYEQYF.

This clonotype has a handful of counts. V is TRBV3-1 and J is TRBJ2-4, with D perhaps TRBD1 (5 bases). The CDR3 length is 15 residues. V lost 4 bases, J lost 9 bases, and 19 bases lay in between. Germline V gives CDR1 LGHDT, CDR2 YNNKEL (reference sequence). The CDR3 sequence: CASSPNLAQGGIQYF. The CDR3 DNA sequence: TGTGCCAGCAGCCCGAACCTTGCCCAGGGTGGCATTCAGTACTTC.

CDR3 in amino acids: CASSYSGLHRTNTDTQYF. Written as DNA, the CDR3 is TGTGCCAGCAGTTACTCCGGTCTCCACCGGACAAACACAGATACGCAGTATTTT. The chain combines TRBV6-5 with TRBJ2-3; D might be TRBD1 (5 bases). CDR1 is MNHEY and CDR2 is SVGAGI in the germline V gene. The CDR3 totals 18 residues. V was cut by 0 bases and J by 2 bases, with 18 bases left in between.

The V gene is TRBV5-1, the J gene TRBJ2-1; D is ambiguous. The CDR3 is 14 residues long. The V end lost 4 bases, the J end lost 6 bases, and 14 bases lay between the germline ends. Germline V gene sequence: CDR1 SGHRS, CDR2 YFSETQ. The CDR3 is CASSVKGPTNEQFF. The CDR3 DNA reads as TGCGCCAGCAGCGTGAAAGGACCGACCAATGAGCAGTTCTTC. Combining the CDR3 with reference TRBV5-1 and TRBJ2-1 gives the whole variable domain KAGVTQTPRYLIKTRGQQVTLSCSPISGHRSVSWYQQTPGQGLQFLFEYFSETQRNKGNFPGRFSGRQFSNSRSEMNVSTLELGDSALYLCASSVKGPTNEQFFGPGTRLTVL.

This clonotype occurred a few times. This chain joins TRBV6-5 and TRBJ2-6, with D unclear. Germline CDR1 reads MNHEY; CDR2 reads SVGAGI. V was clipped by 0 bases and J by 4 bases, with 10 bases between them. This CDR3 has 16 residues. DNA of the CDR3: TGTGCCAGCAGTTACTCGACTGGGCTAGGGGCCAACGTCCTGACTTTC. Its protein is CASSYSTGLGANVLTF.

Remarks on this clonotype: A read error may be the cause here, since a much bigger clone is one base away. The rearrangement joins TRBV29-1 to TRBJ2-7; perhaps TRBD1 as D (5 bases). The CDR3 is 11 amino acids. Germline V gene sequence: CDR1 SQVTM, CDR2 ANQGSEA. DNA of the CDR3: TGCAGCGTCGCCCAAAGGGGCGAGCAGTGCTTC. Residues: CSVAQRGEQCF.